A selection of T cell receptor beta chains follows, all from one sample in a study of T-cell memory formation after mild COVID-19. Via MiXCR, TCRdb re-called the 5' RACE reads, giving one row per CDR3 protein. The data hold roughly 400,000 distinct CDR3 sequences, with over 15% observed a single time. The sample taken for sequencing was PBMCs or a T cell subset sorted from them (not recorded which). These receptors were taken from a man younger than 30 who had mild COVID-19 (a few samples of this study predate the infection). Cell type and time point are not known. Each CDR3 is given with its conserved first and last residue.

V	J	CDR3
TRBV7-2	TRBJ2-4	CASSLDGAKNIQYF
TRBV20-1	TRBJ1-3	CSARLPSGNTIYF
TRBV7-5	TRBJ2-3	CISVPEVGQGIKDTQYF
TRBV7-7	TRBJ2-7	CASSQAHRGYEQYF
TRBV7-8	TRBJ1-2	CASSPFGLYGYTF
TRBV12-5	TRBJ2-5	CASGLVRPSGVQETQYF
TRBV29-1	TRBJ2-7	CSVDDSYSYEQYF
TRBV7-2	TRBJ1-5	CASSLEARNQPQHF
TRBV7-9	TRBJ1-4	CASSLFPEKLFF
TRBV5-1	TRBJ1-6	CASSWKLGSYNSPLHF
TRBV3-1	TRBJ2-7	CASSHDQASGGFDEQYF
TRBV20-1	TRBJ2-7	CSARDPAGNSYEQYF
TRBV11-2	TRBJ2-2	CASSSWTEWANTGELFF
TRBV20-1	TRBJ2-3	CSARDLNRASDTQYF
TRBV4-2	TRBJ2-3	CASSRRDRGETDTQYF
TRBV12-3/TRBV12-4	TRBJ2-5	CASRPGTSGIQETQYF
TRBV4-1	TRBJ2-3	CASSQHTDTQYF
TRBV5-6	TRBJ1-1	CASSFARHWNTEAFF
TRBV5-1	TRBJ2-1	CASSEEGQGDREQFF
TRBV7-8	TRBJ2-3	CASSAPQGVEDTQYF
TRBV5-1	TRBJ2-7	CASSARQFGDEQYF
TRBV6-4	TRBJ2-2	CASSAITGELFF
TRBV5-1	TRBJ2-7	CASNTTGAYEQYF
TRBV7-8	TRBJ2-7	CASSLKGLAAYEQYF
TRBV6-6	TRBJ2-3	CASSYRRSRTDTQYF
TRBV4-3	TRBJ2-1	CASSRDHRWGDPDYNEQFF
TRBV24-1	TRBJ2-6	CATAGWGGLPGANVLTF
TRBV20-1	TRBJ2-1	CSARYGLGDNEQFF
TRBV29-1	TRBJ2-3	CSVGGLPRTDTQYF
TRBV5-1	TRBJ2-3	CASSLPDSLASDTQYF
TRBV7-6	TRBJ2-3	CASSSGQGLDTQYF
TRBV11-2	TRBJ2-4	CASSGGASIQYF
TRBV5-1	TRBJ1-6	CASSLPTDNSPLHF
TRBV12-3/TRBV12-4	TRBJ2-5	CASRRVEGQETQYF
TRBV20-1	TRBJ1-5	CSALPPGAQPQHF
TRBV20-1	TRBJ1-6	CSASFQLGGNSPLHF
TRBV4-1	TRBJ1-5	CASSRGRLGNQPQHF
TRBV7-9	TRBJ1-2	CASSPTLPAIYGYTF
TRBV7-3	TRBJ1-1	CASSFWRVRYTEAFF
TRBV25-1	TRBJ2-5	CASSDDRGPGETQYF
TRBV30	TRBJ2-3	CAWSRGWTDTQYF
TRBV6-5	TRBJ2-1	CASSSGTGGNEQFF
TRBV15	TRBJ1-4	CATSRPGGNEKLFF
TRBV6-5	TRBJ2-2	CASSREGTSSLPGDTGELFF
TRBV7-8	TRBJ1-2	CASSSGQGLSNYGYTF
TRBV7-9	TRBJ1-4	CASSRTGAVTNEKLFF
TRBV7-2	TRBJ2-3	CASSRAGTEIQGTQYF
TRBV24-1	TRBJ2-3	CATASGTVVDTQYF
TRBV20-1	TRBJ1-2	CSARDSAQGNYGYTF
TRBV19	TRBJ2-7	CASSMGRTYEQYF
TRBV5-1	TRBJ2-1	CASSLASGLQQQFF
TRBV6-1	TRBJ2-3	CASSASRWTDTQYF
TRBV7-9	TRBJ2-1	CASSLLAAEQFF
TRBV4-2	TRBJ2-7	CASSRETGTPYEQYF
TRBV7-2	TRBJ1-1	CASSPGVELWMNTEAFF
TRBV4-1	TRBJ1-2	CASTPTQGLGYGYTF